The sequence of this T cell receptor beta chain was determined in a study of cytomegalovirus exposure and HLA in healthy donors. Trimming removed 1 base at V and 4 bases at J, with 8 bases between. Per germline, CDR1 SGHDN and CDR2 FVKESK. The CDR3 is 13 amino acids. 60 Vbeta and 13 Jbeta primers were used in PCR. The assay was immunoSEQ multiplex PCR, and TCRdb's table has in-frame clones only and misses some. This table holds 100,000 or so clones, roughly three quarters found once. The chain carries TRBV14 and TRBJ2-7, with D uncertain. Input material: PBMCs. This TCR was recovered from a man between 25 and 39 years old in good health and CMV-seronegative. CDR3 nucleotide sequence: TGTGCCAGCAGCCAAGTACACGGGTACGAGCAGTACTTC. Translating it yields CASSQVHGYEQYF.